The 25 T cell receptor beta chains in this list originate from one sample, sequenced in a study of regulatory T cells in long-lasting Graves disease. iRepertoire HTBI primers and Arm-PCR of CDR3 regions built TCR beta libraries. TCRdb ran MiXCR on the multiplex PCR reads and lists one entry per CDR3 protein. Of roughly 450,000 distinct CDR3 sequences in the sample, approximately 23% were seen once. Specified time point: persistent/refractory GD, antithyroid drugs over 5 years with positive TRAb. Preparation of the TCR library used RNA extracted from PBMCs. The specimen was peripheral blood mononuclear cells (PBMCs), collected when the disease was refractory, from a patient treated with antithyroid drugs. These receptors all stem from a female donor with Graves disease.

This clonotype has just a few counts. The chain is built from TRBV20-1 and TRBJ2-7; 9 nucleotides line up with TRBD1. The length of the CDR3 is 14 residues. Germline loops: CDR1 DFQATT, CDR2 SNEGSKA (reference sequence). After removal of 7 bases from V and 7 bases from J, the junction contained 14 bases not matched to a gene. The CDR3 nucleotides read TGCAGTGTGTTATGGACAGGGGCCCTCGAAGAGCAGTACTTC. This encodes CSVLWTGALEEQYF.

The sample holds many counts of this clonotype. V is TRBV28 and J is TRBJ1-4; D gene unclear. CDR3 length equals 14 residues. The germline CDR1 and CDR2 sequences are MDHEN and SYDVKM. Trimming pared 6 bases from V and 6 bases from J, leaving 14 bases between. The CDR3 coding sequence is TGTGCCAGCAGCCGAAGGCGGGCGGATGAAAAACTGTTTTTT. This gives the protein CASSRRRADEKLFF.

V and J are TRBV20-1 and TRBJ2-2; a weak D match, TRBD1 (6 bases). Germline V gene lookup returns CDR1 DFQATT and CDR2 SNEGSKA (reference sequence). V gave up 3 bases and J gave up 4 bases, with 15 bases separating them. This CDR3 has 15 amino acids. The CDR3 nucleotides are TGCAGTGCTAGGAAGGTGGGGGCGGGCACCGGGGAGCTGTTTTTT. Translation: CSARKVGAGTGELFF.

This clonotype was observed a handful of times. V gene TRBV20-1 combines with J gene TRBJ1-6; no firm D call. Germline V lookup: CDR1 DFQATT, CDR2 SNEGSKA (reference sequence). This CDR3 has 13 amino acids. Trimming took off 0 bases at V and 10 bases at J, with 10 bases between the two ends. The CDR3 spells CSARDGLGSPLHF. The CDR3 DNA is TGCAGTGCTAGAGACGGGTTAGGATCACCCCTCCACTTT.

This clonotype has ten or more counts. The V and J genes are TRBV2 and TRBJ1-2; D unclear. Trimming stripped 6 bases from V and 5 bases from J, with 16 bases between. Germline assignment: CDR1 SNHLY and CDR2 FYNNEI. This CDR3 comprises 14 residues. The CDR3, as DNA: TGTGCCAGCAGCTCGTCCAGGACGGAGTATGGCTACACCTTC. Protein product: CASSSSRTEYGYTF.

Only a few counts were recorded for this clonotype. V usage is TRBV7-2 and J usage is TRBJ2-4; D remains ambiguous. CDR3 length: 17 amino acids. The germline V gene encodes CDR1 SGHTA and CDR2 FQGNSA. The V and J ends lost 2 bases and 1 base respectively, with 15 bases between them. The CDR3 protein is CASSLSSGPYAKNIQYF. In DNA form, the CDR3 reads TGTGCCAGCAGCTTATCATCAGGACCTTACGCCAAAAACATTCAGTACTTC.

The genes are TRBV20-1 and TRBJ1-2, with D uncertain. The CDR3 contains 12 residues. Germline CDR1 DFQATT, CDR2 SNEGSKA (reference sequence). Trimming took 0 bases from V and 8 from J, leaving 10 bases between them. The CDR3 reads CSAREANGGYTF. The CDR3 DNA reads TGCAGTGCTAGAGAAGCCAATGGCGGCTACACCTTC.

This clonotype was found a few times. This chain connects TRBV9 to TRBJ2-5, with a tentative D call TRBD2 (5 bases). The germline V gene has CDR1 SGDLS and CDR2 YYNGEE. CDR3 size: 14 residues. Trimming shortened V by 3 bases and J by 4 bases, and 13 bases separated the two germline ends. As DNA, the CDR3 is TGTGCCAGCAGCGCCCAGTGGGCGGGAGAGACCCAGTACTTC. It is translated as CASSAQWAGETQYF.

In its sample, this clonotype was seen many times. Written as DNA, the CDR3 is TGTGCCACCAGTGGTAACCAAGAGACCCAGTACTTC. Protein product: CATSGNQETQYF. This sequence joins TRBV24-1 and TRBJ2-5, with D unclear. Between the trimmed V and J ends, which lost 5 bases and 0 bases, there was a span of 3 bases. This CDR3 comprises 12 residues. Germline V gene lookup returns CDR1 KGHDR and CDR2 SFDVKD.

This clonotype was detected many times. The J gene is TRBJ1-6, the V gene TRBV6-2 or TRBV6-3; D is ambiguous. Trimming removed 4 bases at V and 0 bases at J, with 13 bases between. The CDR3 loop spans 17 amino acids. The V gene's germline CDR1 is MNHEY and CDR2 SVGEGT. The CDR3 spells CASSLTPEVSYNSPLHF. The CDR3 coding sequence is TGTGCCAGCAGTTTGACTCCGGAAGTCTCCTATAATTCACCCCTCCACTTT.

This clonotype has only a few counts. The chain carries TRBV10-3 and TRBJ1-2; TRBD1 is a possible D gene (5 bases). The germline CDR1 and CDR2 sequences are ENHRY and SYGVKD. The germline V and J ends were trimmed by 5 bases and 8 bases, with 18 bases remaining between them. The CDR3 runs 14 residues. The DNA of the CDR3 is TGTGCCATCAGTCTCGGGCAGGGAGAATTAGGCTACACCTTC. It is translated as CAISLGQGELGYTF.

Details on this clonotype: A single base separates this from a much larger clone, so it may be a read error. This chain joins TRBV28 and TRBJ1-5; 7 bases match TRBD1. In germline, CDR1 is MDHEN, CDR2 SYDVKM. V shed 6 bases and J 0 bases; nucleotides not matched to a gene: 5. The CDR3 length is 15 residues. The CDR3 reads CASSTGTASNQPQHF. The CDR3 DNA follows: TGTGCCAGCAGCACCGGGACAGCTAGCAATCAGCCCCAGCATTTT.

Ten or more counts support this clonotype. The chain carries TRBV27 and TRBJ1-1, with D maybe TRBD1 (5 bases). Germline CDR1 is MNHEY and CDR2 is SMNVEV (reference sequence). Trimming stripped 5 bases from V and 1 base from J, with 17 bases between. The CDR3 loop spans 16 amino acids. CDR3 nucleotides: TGTGCCAGCAGTCCCCTAACGACAGTGAGGAACACTGAAGCTTTCTTT. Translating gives CASSPLTTVRNTEAFF.

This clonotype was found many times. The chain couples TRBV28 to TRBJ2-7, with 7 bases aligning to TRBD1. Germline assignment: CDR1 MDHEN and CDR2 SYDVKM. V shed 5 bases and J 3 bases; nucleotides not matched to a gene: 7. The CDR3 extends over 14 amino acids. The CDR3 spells CASSVQGFGYEQYF. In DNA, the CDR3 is TGTGCCAGCAGTGTACAGGGGTTTGGCTACGAGCAGTACTTC.

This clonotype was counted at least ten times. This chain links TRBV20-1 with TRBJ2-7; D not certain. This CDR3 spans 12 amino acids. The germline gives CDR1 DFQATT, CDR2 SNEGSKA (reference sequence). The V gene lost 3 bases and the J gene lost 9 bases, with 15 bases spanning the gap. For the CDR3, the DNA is TGCAGTGCTAGCCCGACGGCCTCCGGGCAGTACTTC. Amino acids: CSASPTASGQYF.

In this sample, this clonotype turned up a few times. The CDR3 nucleotides read TGTGCCAGCAGTCAGACAGGGCGCGTCCAGTACGAGCAGTACTTC. It is translated as CASSQTGRVQYEQYF. The V call is TRBV28, the J call TRBJ2-7, with 7 positions matching TRBD1. Germline-derived CDR1 and CDR2 are MDHEN and SYDVKM. There are 15 residues in the CDR3. V lost 5 bases, J lost 4 bases, and 11 bases stayed unmatched.

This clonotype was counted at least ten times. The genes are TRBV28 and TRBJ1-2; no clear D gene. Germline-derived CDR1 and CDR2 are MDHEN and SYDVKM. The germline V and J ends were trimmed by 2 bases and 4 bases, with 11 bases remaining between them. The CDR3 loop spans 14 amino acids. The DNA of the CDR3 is TGTGCCAGCAGTTTAGGGGTCCTATCCTATGGCTACACCTTC. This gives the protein CASSLGVLSYGYTF.

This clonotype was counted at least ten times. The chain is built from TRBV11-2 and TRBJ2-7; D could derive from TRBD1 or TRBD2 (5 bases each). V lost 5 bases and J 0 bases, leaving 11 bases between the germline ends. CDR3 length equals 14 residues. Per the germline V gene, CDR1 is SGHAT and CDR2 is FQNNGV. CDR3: CASSLGTGSYEQYF. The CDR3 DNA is TGTGCCAGCAGCCTCGGGACGGGCTCCTACGAGCAGTACTTC.

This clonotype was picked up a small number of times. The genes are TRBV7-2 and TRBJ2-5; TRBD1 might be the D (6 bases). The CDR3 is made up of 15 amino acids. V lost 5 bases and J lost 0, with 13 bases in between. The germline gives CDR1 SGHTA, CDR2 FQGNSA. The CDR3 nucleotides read TGTGCCAGCAGCCCACCGGGACACAACCAAGAGACCCAGTACTTC. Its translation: CASSPPGHNQETQYF.

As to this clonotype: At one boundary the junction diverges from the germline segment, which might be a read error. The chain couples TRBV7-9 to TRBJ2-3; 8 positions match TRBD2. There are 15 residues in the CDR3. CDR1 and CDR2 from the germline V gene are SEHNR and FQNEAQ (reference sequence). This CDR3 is CASSSPGLGTDTQYF. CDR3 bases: TGTGCCAGCAGTTCTCCGGGACTAGGCACTGATACGCAGTATTTT.

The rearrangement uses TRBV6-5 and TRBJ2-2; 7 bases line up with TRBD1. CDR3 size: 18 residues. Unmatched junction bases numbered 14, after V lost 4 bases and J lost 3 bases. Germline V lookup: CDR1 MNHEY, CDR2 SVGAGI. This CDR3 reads CASSLNNRGRVDTGELFF. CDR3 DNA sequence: TGTGCCAGCAGTTTAAATAACAGGGGCCGAGTGGACACCGGGGAGCTGTTTTTT.

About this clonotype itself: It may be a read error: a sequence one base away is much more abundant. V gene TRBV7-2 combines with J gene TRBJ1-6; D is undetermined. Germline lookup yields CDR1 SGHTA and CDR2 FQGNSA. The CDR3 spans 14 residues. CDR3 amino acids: CASSLGELNSPPHF. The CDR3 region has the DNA TGTGCCAGCAGCTTAGGGGAGCTAAATTCACCCCCCCACTTT.

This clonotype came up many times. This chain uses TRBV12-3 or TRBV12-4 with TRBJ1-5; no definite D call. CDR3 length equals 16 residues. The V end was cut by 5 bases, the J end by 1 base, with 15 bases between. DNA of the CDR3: TGTGCCAGCAGTCGCCGAGACGGAGGGAGCAATCAGCCCCAGCATTTT. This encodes CASSRRDGGSNQPQHF.

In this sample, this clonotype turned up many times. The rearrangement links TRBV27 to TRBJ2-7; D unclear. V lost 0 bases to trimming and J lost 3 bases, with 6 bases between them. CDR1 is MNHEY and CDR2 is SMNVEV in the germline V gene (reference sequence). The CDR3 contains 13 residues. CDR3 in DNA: TGTGCCAGCAGTTTATCGTCAGACTACGAGCAGTACTTC. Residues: CASSLSSDYEQYF.

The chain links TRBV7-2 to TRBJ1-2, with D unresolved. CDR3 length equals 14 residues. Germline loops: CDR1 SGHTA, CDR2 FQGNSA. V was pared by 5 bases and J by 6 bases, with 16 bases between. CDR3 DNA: TGTGCCAGCAGCGACGTTGCGAGGAAGGATGGCTACACCTTC. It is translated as CASSDVARKDGYTF.